A single TCR beta chain is shown here with its context. This clonotype was observed at least ten times. It lacks a known antigen. Within one base of it there is no much larger clone, and no base qualities were kept. Amplification of TCR beta CDR3 regions was carried out from RNA transcripts. The TCR CDR3 was subjected to a first round of RT-PCR using the HTBI primer set and the Qiagen OneStep RT-PCR kit. The libraries were constructed in a second round of multiplex PCR and then size-selected and purified. Libraries were sequenced paired-end with 100 bp reads on an Illumina HiSeq2000. The study's own analysis went as follows. SOAPnuke was used to process the raw data, with reads discarded if the reads contained adapters or uncalled bases, had a mean Phred below 15, or lacked an exact constant-primer or identifier match. High-quality paired reads were merged with COPE v1.2.5, and unique nucleotide sequences were defined as clonotypes. Clonotypes were aligned to IMGT TRBV, TRBD and TRBJ reference segments using MiTCR v1.1. The analysis included only V-J combinations with a frequency above 0.0001, which together covered 99% to 99.2% of the repertoires. A TCS score was defined as the ratio between F50 (clonal expansion) and ExV (chaos), using BLOSUM62-based TCRdist between CDR3 peptides within each V-J. Welch's t-statistics and random forest reduced 514 V-J features to 13, which were used in a naive Bayes classifier (R e1071). TCRdb redid the processing of the public reads, applying fastp at Q25 and MiXCR, and retained in-frame beta chains. For every CDR3 protein sequence, its rows merge into one entry that carries the most common genes and DNA. The V and J calls shown here were made by TCRdb, not taken from the authors' results. This sample has fewer than 350,000 distinct CDR3 sequences in its table, and roughly 18% of those were observed once. Of the sample, roughly 49% is held by the ten largest clones.

The CDR3 runs 15 amino acids, cysteine and phenylalanine included. Of the read, only the CDR3 DNA is kept; its 45 bases are in frame from base 1. CDR1 and CDR2 (ENHRY, SYGVKD) derive from the germline V gene. V is shortened by 6 bases, J by 1 base, and the region joining them spans 15 bases. The data derive from a study of T cells in Graves' hyperthyroidism and ophthalmopathy (dated by TCRdb to the late 2010s). A note on the overall study: Peripheral blood samples were taken at initial diagnosis, before any treatment was given. Following sampling, methimazole starting at 30 mg daily was given to hyperthyroidism patients, and high-dose intravenous methylprednisolone was given to ophthalmopathy patients. The paper reports TCR Vbeta CDR3 sequencing of 135 peripheral blood samples: approximately 41 ophthalmopathy, fewer than 80 hyperthyroidism and approximately 17 progressor patients. Prospective prediction of ophthalmopathy was tested in an independent validation cohort of fewer than 20 hyperthyroidism patients and 17 patients who later progressed to ophthalmopathy. A discovery cohort of approximately 100 patients, 43 with Graves' ophthalmopathy and about 60 with stable Graves' hyperthyroidism, was used to find distinguishing TCR V-J signatures. The roughly 94 discovery patients were randomly split 7:3 into training and test sets. In addition, the study compared T-cell repertoires in thyroid tissue and in blood from a handful of Graves' hyperthyroidism patients. What the study reported, not specific to this receptor: In validation, the model predicted progression to ophthalmopathy a median of 6.5 months before onset, with approximately 71% sensitivity and 72.22% specificity. Ophthalmopathy was separated from stable hyperthyroidism by a 13 V-J signature model, with 87.88% sensitivity and approximately 84% specificity obtained in cross-validation and 80%/75% obtained in testing. No statistical method was used to set the sample size in advance, and investigators knew the group allocation. Most expanded thyroid clonotypes (frequency above 0.001) were also detected in blood, a finding suggesting that blood repertoires may reflect thyroid immune responses.

Stable Graves' hyperthyroidism was defined as the absence of progression to ophthalmopathy over 18 months of follow-up. Hyperthyroidism patients were newly diagnosed, had a disease duration of under 2 months, and were aged 18 to 65 years. Patients with uncontrolled infections, other autoimmune diseases, pregnancy or lactation were excluded. Clinical symptoms, serum thyroxine and TRAb, thyroid ultrasound, and orbital computed tomography formed the basis for the diagnoses. Ficoll-Paque density gradient centrifugation was used to isolate PBMCs from under 11 ml of fresh peripheral blood. Trizol reagent was used to extract total RNA, and RNA quality was then checked on an Agilent 2100 Bioanalyzer.

This TCR came from a woman aged 50 to 60 with Graves' hyperthyroidism. The chain links TRBV10-3 with TRBJ1-1; too little of a D gene remains to name it. Sequencing input: blood. The CDR3 here reads CAISGTEHSNTEAFF. The bases read TGTGCCATCAGCGGCACAGAACACTCGAACACTGAAGCTTTCTTT.